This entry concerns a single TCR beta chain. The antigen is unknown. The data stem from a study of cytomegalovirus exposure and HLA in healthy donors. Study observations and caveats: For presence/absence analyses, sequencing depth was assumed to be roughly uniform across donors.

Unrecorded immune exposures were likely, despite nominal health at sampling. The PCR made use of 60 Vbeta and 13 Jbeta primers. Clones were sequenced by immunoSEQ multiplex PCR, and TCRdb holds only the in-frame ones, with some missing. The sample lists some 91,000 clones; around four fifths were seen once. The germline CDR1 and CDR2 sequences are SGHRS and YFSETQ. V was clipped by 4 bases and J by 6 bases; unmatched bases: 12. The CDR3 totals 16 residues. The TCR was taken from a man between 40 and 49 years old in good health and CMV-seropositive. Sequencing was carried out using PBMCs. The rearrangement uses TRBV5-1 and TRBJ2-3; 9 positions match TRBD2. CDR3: CASSPQGSGSGDTQYF. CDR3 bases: TGCGCCAGCAGCCCCCAGGGTAGCGGGAGTGGTGATACGCAGTATTTT.